The clone carrying this T cell receptor beta chain was observed at least ten times. Each CDR3 protein is one row after TCRdb ran MiXCR on the PCR reads. The sample contains just under 650,000 distinct CDR3 sequences, 15% to 20% of which appear only once. These data come from a study of molecular identifiers for immune sequencing clone quantification. Sequencing was done on a sample of naive CD8+ T cells from blood, with Jurkat cell RNA spiked in. Specified subset: FACS-sorted CD8+CD4-CCR7+CD45RA+ naive T cells. The sequence was collected from a human donor in good health. Some libraries in this study had Jurkat cell RNA spiked in.

The CDR3 spells CASSLSLAAAYNEQFF. The DNA of the CDR3 is TGTGCCAGCAGTTTATCCCTCGCCGCTGCTTACAATGAGCAGTTCTTC. The gene calls are TRBV6-5 and TRBJ2-1, with D hard to call. The CDR3 covers 16 residues. Germline V gives CDR1 MNHEY, CDR2 SVGAGI. The germline V and J ends were trimmed by 4 bases and 4 bases, with 17 bases remaining between them.